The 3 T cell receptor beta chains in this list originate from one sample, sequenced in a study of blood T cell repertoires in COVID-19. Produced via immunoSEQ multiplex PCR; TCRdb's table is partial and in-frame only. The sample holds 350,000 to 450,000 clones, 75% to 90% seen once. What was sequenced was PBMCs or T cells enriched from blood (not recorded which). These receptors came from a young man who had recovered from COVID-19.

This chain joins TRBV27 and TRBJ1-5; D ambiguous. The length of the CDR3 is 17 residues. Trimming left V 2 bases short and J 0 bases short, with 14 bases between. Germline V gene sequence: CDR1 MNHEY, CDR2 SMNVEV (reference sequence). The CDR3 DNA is TGTGCCAGCAGTTTACGAGGGCCGGCAGATAGCAATCAGCCCCAGCATTTT. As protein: CASSLRGPADSNQPQHF.

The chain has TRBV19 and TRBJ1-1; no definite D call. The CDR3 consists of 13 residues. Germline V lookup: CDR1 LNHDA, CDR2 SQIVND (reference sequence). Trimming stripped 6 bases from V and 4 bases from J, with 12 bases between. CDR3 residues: CASSTQLTTEAFF. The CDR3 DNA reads TGTGCCAGTAGCACACAGTTAACCACTGAAGCTTTCTTT.

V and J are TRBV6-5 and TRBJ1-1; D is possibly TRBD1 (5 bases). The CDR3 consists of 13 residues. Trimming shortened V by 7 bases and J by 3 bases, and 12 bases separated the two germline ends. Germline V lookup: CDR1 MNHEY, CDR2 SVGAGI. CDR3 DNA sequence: TGTGCCAGCACACCAGGGCAGGACACTGAAGCTTTCTTT. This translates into CASTPGQDTEAFF.